Presented here are 11 T cell receptor beta chains from one specimen sequenced in a study of blood T cell repertoires in COVID-19. This table comes from immunoSEQ multiplex PCR, and its TCRdb copy is limited to in-frame clones, with some not included. This repertoire shows 100,000 to 150,000 clones, 90% found once; its top ten account for 3.5% to 5.5%. The sample was peripheral blood. These receptors were obtained from a man between 60 and 75 years old with COVID-19, enrolled during active disease.

The chain uses TRBV3-1 (or the pseudogene TRBV3-2) and TRBJ2-7, with 8 bases that match TRBD1. This CDR3 contains 14 residues. Germline V gives CDR1 LGHDT, CDR2 YNNKEL (reference sequence). J lost 6 bases, V lost 4 bases, and 8 bases had no gene match. CDR3 in amino acids: CASSLFRGHSEQYF. In DNA, the CDR3 is TGTGCCAGCAGCCTGTTCAGGGGGCACAGCGAGCAGTACTTC.

This chain uses TRBV7-9 with TRBJ1-1; TRBD1 might be the D (6 bases). This CDR3 has 15 residues. The germline V and J ends were trimmed by 4 bases and 7 bases, with 19 bases remaining between them. Germline V CDR1 and CDR2: SEHNR, FQNEAQ (reference sequence). The CDR3 sequence: CASSWGQSTSFEAFF. The CDR3, as DNA: TGTGCCAGCAGCTGGGGGCAGAGCACCTCCTTTGAAGCTTTCTTT.

The genes are TRBV5-1 and TRBJ2-7; D gene ambiguous. The CDR3 has 15 amino acids. CDR1 is SGHRS, CDR2 YFSETQ, per germline. V was trimmed by 0 bases and J by 1 base, leaving 11 bases between them. The DNA of the CDR3 is TGCGCCAGCAGCTTGGTCGAGGTGGCTTCCTACGAGCAGTACTTC. Its protein is CASSLVEVASYEQYF. Full variable domain (rest looked up from reference TRBV5-1 and TRBJ2-7): KAGVTQTPRYLIKTRGQQVTLSCSPISGHRSVSWYQQTPGQGLQFLFEYFSETQRNKGNFPGRFSGRQFSNSRSEMNVSTLELGDSALYLCASSLVEVASYEQYFGPGTRLTVT.

V gene TRBV5-1 combines with J gene TRBJ2-7; 9 bases match TRBD1. With 4 bases clipped from V and 5 bases from J, the junction kept 7 bases outside the gene matches. The germline CDR1 and CDR2 sequences are SGHRS and YFSETQ. This CDR3 has 14 residues. The CDR3 protein is CASSLRDRAHEQYF. In nucleotides, the CDR3 is TGCGCCAGCAGCCTGCGGGACAGGGCCCACGAGCAGTACTTC.

This sequence joins TRBV27 and TRBJ2-3; 7 bases align to TRBD1. This CDR3 comprises 16 residues. Looked up from germline, CDR1 is MNHEY and CDR2 is SMNVEV (reference sequence). Losses at the gene ends were 4 bases for V and 4 bases for J; bases not matched to a gene: 11. CDR3: CASSSLDREGADTQYF. CDR3 nucleotide sequence: TGTGCCAGCAGTTCACTCGACAGGGAAGGTGCAGATACGCAGTATTTT.

The CDR3 coding sequence is TGTGCCAGCAGCCAGGGGGCTTATAGCAATCAGCCCCAGCATTTT. This translates into CASSQGAYSNQPQHF. The chain is built from TRBV7-9 and TRBJ1-5; 8 bases match TRBD1. V trimming: 5 bases; J trimming: 0 bases; junction bases outside the gene matches: 3. The CDR3 is made up of 15 amino acids. CDR1 and CDR2 (germline): SEHNR, FQNEAQ (reference sequence).

V and J are TRBV9 and TRBJ2-1; 11 bases align to TRBD1. The CDR3 runs 17 residues. Trimming cost V 0 bases and J 9 bases; bases outside gene matches: 11. CDR1 is SGDLS, CDR2 YYNGEE, per germline. The CDR3: CASSVDVGTGGRVEQFF. CDR3 DNA: TGTGCCAGCAGCGTAGATGTTGGGACAGGGGGTCGGGTTGAGCAGTTCTTC.

This chain uses TRBV6-5 with TRBJ1-2; D is uncertain. Germline CDR1 MNHEY, CDR2 SVGAGI. The CDR3 has 14 residues. V was shortened by 7 bases and J by 1 base, with 13 bases between the two germline ends. CDR3: CASTRAGFNYGYTF. In DNA, the CDR3 is TGTGCCAGCACCAGAGCGGGGTTTAACTATGGCTACACCTTC.

The V and J genes are TRBV3-1 (or the pseudogene TRBV3-2) and TRBJ2-1, with 7 nucleotides matching TRBD2. The CDR3 extends over 16 amino acids. CDR1 LGHDT and CDR2 YNNKEL come from the germline V gene (reference sequence). J gave up 2 bases and V 4 bases, and 8 bases lay outside the gene matches. This chain's CDR3 is CASSPTSATAYNEQFF. For the CDR3, the DNA is TGTGCCAGCAGCCCTACTAGCGCTACAGCCTACAATGAGCAGTTCTTC.

The chain links TRBV24-1 to TRBJ2-1; TRBD1 matches at 8 bases. The CDR3 runs to 15 residues. The V and J ends lost 2 bases and 4 bases, in that order; junction bases with no gene match: 3. Per germline, CDR1 KGHDR and CDR2 SFDVKD. The CDR3 loop reads CATSDSGQAYNEQFF. Written as DNA, the CDR3 is TGTGCCACCAGTGATTCGGGACAGGCGTACAATGAGCAGTTCTTC.

The V gene is TRBV20-1, the J gene TRBJ2-7; TRBD1 matches 7 bases. The trim removed 4 bases at V and 4 bases at J, leaving 1 base unmatched. The CDR3 has 11 amino acids. Germline assignment: CDR1 DFQATT and CDR2 SNEGSKA (reference sequence). In DNA form, the CDR3 reads TGCAGTGCTAAACAGGGGTACGAGCAGTACTTC. The encoded protein is CSAKQGYEQYF.